A selection of T cell receptor beta chains follows, all from one sample in a study of blood T cell repertoires in COVID-19. Libraries were prepared by immunoSEQ multiplex PCR; TCRdb keeps only in-frame clonotypes and omits some of them. The repertoire consists of 68,000 or so clones, with over 70% occurring once and the leading ten covering roughly 2.4%. What was sequenced was peripheral blood. Receptors were obtained from a human donor in a cohort sampled during active COVID-19. Each CDR3 is given with its conserved first and last residue. A D gene is named only where the DNA matches it firmly. Clone size, where shown, is once, few, many, or a class for clones that have expanded.

j_call,clone_size,d_call,v_call,cdr3_nt,cdr3_aa
TRBJ2-7,once,-,TRBV11-2,TGTGCCAGCAGCAAAGAGGCTCTCCCTAACGAGCAGTACTTC,CASSKEALPNEQYF
TRBJ1-5,-,-,TRBV19,TGTGCCAGTAGCCCCTCGGGGGGGGTTTATCAGCCCCAGCATTTT,CASSPSGGVYQPQHF
TRBJ1-5,few,TRBD1,TRBV27,TGTGCCAGCAGTGGGCCGGACAGGGGCGGAGTTCAGCCCCAGCATTTT,CASSGPDRGGVQPQHF
TRBJ2-6,-,-,TRBV4-1,TGCGCCAGCAGCCAAGGTCTCCTTGGGAGTGGAACTGGGGCCAACGTCCTGACTTTC,CASSQGLLGSGTGANVLTF
TRBJ1-2,-,TRBD1,TRBV27,TGTGCCAGCAGCAAACAGGGGGTGAACTATGGCTACACCTTC,CASSKQGVNYGYTF
TRBJ2-7,-,TRBD1,TRBV12-5,TGTGCTAGTGGTTTGCCCAGGGACAGCTCCTACGAGCAGTACTTC,CASGLPRDSSYEQYF
TRBJ2-2,-,-,TRBV5-1,TGCGCCAGCAGCCCGGACAGTGCGAACACCGGGGAGCTGTTTTTT,CASSPDSANTGELFF
TRBJ2-2,-,TRBD2,TRBV6-5,TGTGCCAGCACTAGCGGGAGGGGCACCGGGGAGCTGTTTTTT,CASTSGRGTGELFF
TRBJ1-5,-,-,TRBV2,TGTGCCAGCAGTGAGGTGTCAGGCTATCAGCCCCAGCATTTT,CASSEVSGYQPQHF
TRBJ2-1,once,TRBD2,TRBV11-2,TGTGCCAGCAGCATCAATAGCGGGAGGGGCAATGAGCAGTTCTTC,CASSINSGRGNEQFF
TRBJ2-5,-,TRBD2,TRBV5-1,TGCGCCAGCAGCCCGCGACGGGGGGAAGAGACCCAGTACTTC,CASSPRRGEETQYF
TRBJ2-4,-,-,TRBV19,TGTGCCAGTAATGAGCTAGCCAAAAACATTCAGTACTTC,CASNELAKNIQYF
TRBJ1-2,-,-,TRBV27,TGTGCCAGCAGTAGGGGTGGGCCGAACTATGGCTACACCTTC,CASSRGGPNYGYTF
TRBJ2-7,-,-,TRBV5-4,TGTGCCAGCAGCTTGGGTCAGGGCCGCACCTACGAGCAGTACTTC,CASSLGQGRTYEQYF
TRBJ2-1,-,-,TRBV14,TGTGCCAGCAGCCAAGTGGGGGCGCAGTTCTTC,CASSQVGAQFF
TRBJ1-4,-,TRBD1,TRBV7-6,TGTGCCAGCAGCGAAGGGACAGTTGCAACTAATGAAAAACTGTTTTTT,CASSEGTVATNEKLFF
TRBJ1-4,-,TRBD1,TRBV19,TGTGCCAGTAGTTATGACAGGGGCGGTGAAAAACTGTTTTTT,CASSYDRGGEKLFF
TRBJ1-2,once,TRBD1,TRBV6-5,TGTGCCAGCAGTTACGGAGGACAGGGGATAAGTGGCTACACCTTC,CASSYGGQGISGYTF
TRBJ2-7,few,-,TRBV5-1,TGCGCCAGCAGCTTGGGTGGCACCCCTGACGAGCAGTACTTC,CASSLGGTPDEQYF
TRBJ1-2,-,-,TRBV7-9,TGTGCCAGCAGCTTACTAGGCGGTAGCGGATCCGGCTACACCTTC,CASSLLGGSGSGYTF
TRBJ2-2,once,TRBD1,TRBV19,TGTGCCAGTAGTTCTCCGGGACAGGGGCACACCGGGGAGCTGTTTTTT,CASSSPGQGHTGELFF
TRBJ1-4,-,-,TRBV18,TGTGCCAGCTCACCCCTAGTCCTTAATGAAAAACTGTTTTTT,CASSPLVLNEKLFF
TRBJ1-1,once,-,TRBV2,TGTGCCAGCAGGGAAGAGGGAGGAACTGAAGCTTTCTTT,CASREEGGTEAFF
TRBJ2-3,-,TRBD2,TRBV5-1,TGCGCCAGCAGCCCAAGCGGGAGGGCCGTAGATACGCAGTATTTT,CASSPSGRAVDTQYF
TRBJ2-7,many,-,TRBV5-1,TGCGCCAGCAGAGCCGGGACTGACTCCTACGAGCAGTACTTC,CASRAGTDSYEQYF
TRBJ1-1,-,TRBD1,TRBV11-2,TGTGCCAGCAGCATGTACAGACAGGGGAGCACTGAAGCTTTCTTT,CASSMYRQGSTEAFF
TRBJ2-3,-,TRBD2,TRBV11-3,TGTGCCAGCAGCTTACTAGCGGGGGGGATCACAGATACGCAGTATTTT,CASSLLAGGITDTQYF
TRBJ1-4,-,-,TRBV7-9,TGTGCCAGCAACCCCCCGGGGGATAATGAAAAACTGTTTTTT,CASNPPGDNEKLFF
TRBJ1-2,-,TRBD1,TRBV9,TGTGCCAGCAGCGTAGATCCGGGACAGAGGGGAGGCTACACCTTC,CASSVDPGQRGGYTF
TRBJ1-3,-,-,TRBV28,TGTGCCAGCAGTCAGGGAGGGCTGGGAGGAAACACCATATATTTT,CASSQGGLGGNTIYF
TRBJ2-5,-,TRBD2,TRBV5-1,TGCGCCAGCAGTTGGACTAGCGGGGTGGGCACGGAGACCCAGTACTTC,CASSWTSGVGTETQYF
TRBJ2-7,-,-,TRBV5-1,TGCGCCAGCAGCTCTTCCTACGAGCAGTACTTC,CASSSSYEQYF
TRBJ1-1,-,-,TRBV9,TGTGCCAGCAGCGTAGAGGGGTATATGTGGAGAGGGAACACTGAAGCTTTCTTT,CASSVEGYMWRGNTEAFF
TRBJ2-5,-,TRBD1,TRBV19,TGTGCCAGTAGTGGGTCCGGGACAGGGGGTGAGACCCAGTACTTC,CASSGSGTGGETQYF
TRBJ1-3,-,TRBD1,TRBV7-8,TGTGCCAGCAGTCACAGGGGATCAGGAAACACCATATATTTT,CASSHRGSGNTIYF
TRBJ1-3,-,TRBD1,TRBV29-1,TGCAGCGTTGGGGACAGCTTGAGCTCTGGAAACACCATATATTTT,CSVGDSLSSGNTIYF
TRBJ1-5,-,-,TRBV4-3,TGCGCCAGCAGCCAATTGTTGGGCCAGCCCCAGCATTTT,CASSQLLGQPQHF
TRBJ1-2,-,-,TRBV29-1,TGCAGCGTTCGACAAGGCTCCTTCGGCTACACCTTC,CSVRQGSFGYTF
TRBJ2-1,-,TRBD2,TRBV28,TGTGCCAGCAGTCCCCCCCAGCGGGAGGGCGCCAATGAGCAGTTCTTC,CASSPPQREGANEQFF
TRBJ2-5,-,-,TRBV28,TGTGCCAGCCGCGGGGCCGAGACCCAGTACTTC,CASRGAETQYF
TRBJ2-2,-,-,TRBV19,TGTGCCAGTATTAGCACCCGAGGGACCGGGGAGCTGTTTTTT,CASISTRGTGELFF
TRBJ2-7,-,TRBD1,TRBV28,TGTGCCAGCAGTCCCTACCGGGACAGGGACGACGAGCAGTACTTC,CASSPYRDRDDEQYF
TRBJ2-1,-,-,TRBV6-5,TGTGCCAGCAGTTCCTCACAGGGCTCCTACAATGAGCAGTTCTTC,CASSSSQGSYNEQFF
TRBJ2-1,-,-,TRBV28,TGTGCCAGCAGTCTCTCGGGGTTCAATGAGCAGTTCTTC,CASSLSGFNEQFF
TRBJ1-3,-,TRBD1,TRBV5-1,TGCGCCAGCAGCCCACAGGGGGCGGACTCTGGAAACACCATATATTTT,CASSPQGADSGNTIYF
TRBJ1-2,-,-,TRBV5-1,TGCGCCAGCAGCATACCTACGGGGGAGGGCTACACCTTC,CASSIPTGEGYTF
TRBJ2-7,-,-,TRBV9,TGTGCCAGCAGCGTAGAACTAGCCAGCGAGCAGTACTTC,CASSVELASEQYF
TRBJ2-2,once,-,TRBV7-3,TGTGCCAGCAGCTTATCGTATAACACCGGGGAGCTGTTTTTT,CASSLSYNTGELFF
TRBJ1-5,few,TRBD1,TRBV7-8,TGTGCCAGCAGCCCTATCGACAGGGGGAATCAGCCCCAGCATTTT,CASSPIDRGNQPQHF
TRBJ1-5,-,-,TRBV21-1,TGTGCCAGCAGCAAACAGGGGGCTCGGAGCAATCAGCCCCAGCATTTT,CASSKQGARSNQPQHF